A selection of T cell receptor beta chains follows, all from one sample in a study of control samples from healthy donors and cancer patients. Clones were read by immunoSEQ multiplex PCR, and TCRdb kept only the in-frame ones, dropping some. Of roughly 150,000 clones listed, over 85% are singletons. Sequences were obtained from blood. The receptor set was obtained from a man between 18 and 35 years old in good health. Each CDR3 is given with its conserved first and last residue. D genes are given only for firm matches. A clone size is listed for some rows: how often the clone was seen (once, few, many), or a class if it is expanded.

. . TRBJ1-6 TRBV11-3 CASSLGRNNSPLHF TGTGCCAGCAGCTTAGGGCGGAATAATTCACCCCTCCACTTT
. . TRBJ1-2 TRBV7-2 CASSYSTGSSNYGYTF TGTGCCAGCAGCTACAGTACAGGGAGCTCTAACTATGGCTACACCTTC
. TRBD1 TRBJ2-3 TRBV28 CASSHGTAPLADTQYF TGTGCCAGCAGCCACGGGACAGCCCCCTTAGCGGATACGCAGTATTTT
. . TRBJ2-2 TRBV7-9 CASSPRRATGELFF TGTGCCAGCAGCCCCCGCCGGGCCACCGGGGAGCTGTTTTTT
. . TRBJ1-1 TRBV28 CASSYIKGGMAEAFF TGTGCCAGCAGTTATATAAAGGGGGGGATGGCTGAAGCTTTCTTT
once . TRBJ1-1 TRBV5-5 CASSLSPEGTEAFF TGTGCCAGCAGCTTATCCCCGGAGGGCACTGAAGCTTTCTTT
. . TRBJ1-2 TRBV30 CAWSIRDLEDF TGTGCCTGGAGTATCCGGGACCTCGAAGACTTC
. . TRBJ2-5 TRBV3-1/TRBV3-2 CASSQEPGADETQYF TGTGCCAGCAGCCAAGAACCGGGGGCGGACGAGACCCAGTACTTC
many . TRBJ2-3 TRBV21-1 CASSPIRRVRGDTQYF TGTGCCAGCAGCCCCATAAGAAGGGTCAGGGGGGATACGCAGTATTTT
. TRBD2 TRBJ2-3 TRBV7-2 CASSLSPLSGGADTQYF TGTGCCAGCAGCTTATCGCCCCTTAGCGGGGGGGCAGATACGCAGTATTTT
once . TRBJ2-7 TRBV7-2 CASSLARYEQYF TGTGCCAGCAGCTTAGCGCGCTACGAGCAGTACTTC
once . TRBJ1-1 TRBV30 CAWGKDRFTEAFF TGTGCCTGGGGGAAAGACCGTTTCACTGAAGCTTTCTTT
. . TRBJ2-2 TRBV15 CATSLLGPGELFF TGTGCCACCAGCCTCTTAGGGCCCGGGGAGCTGTTTTTT
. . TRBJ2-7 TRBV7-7 CASSPSPGGQSYEQYF TGTGCTAGCAGCCCCTCACCGGGGGGACAATCCTACGAGCAGTACTTC
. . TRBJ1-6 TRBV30 CAWSRSGNSPLHF TGTGCCTGGAGTAGAAGTGGTAATTCACCCCTCCACTTT
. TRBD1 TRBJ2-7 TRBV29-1 CSASGTGYYEQYF TGCAGCGCCTCTGGGACAGGCTACTACGAGCAGTACTTC
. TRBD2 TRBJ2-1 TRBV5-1 CASSSGLATHEQFF TGCGCCAGCAGTTCCGGACTAGCGACGCATGAGCAGTTCTTC
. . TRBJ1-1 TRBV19 CASSIPQGAMNTEAFF TGTGCCAGTAGTATACCACAGGGAGCCATGAACACTGAAGCTTTCTTT
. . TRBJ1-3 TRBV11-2 CASSLGGRNTIYF TGTGCCAGCAGCTTAGGTGGGAGGAACACCATATATTTT
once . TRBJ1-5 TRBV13 CASSLQGLEPQHF TGTGCCAGCAGCTTACAGGGGCTGGAGCCCCAGCATTTT
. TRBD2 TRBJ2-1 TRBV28 CASSSLAGGNNEQFF TGTGCCAGCAGTTCCTTAGCGGGAGGGAACAATGAGCAGTTCTTC
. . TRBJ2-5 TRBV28 CASSQWGKLGTQYF TGTGCCAGCAGTCAATGGGGGAAACTGGGGACCCAGTACTTC
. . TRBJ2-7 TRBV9 CASSVYGDPKGEQYF TGTGCCAGCAGCGTTTACGGAGACCCCAAGGGTGAGCAGTACTTC
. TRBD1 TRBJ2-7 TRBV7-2 CASSLAARGTYEQYF TGTGCCAGCAGCTTAGCGGCCAGGGGGACCTACGAGCAGTACTTC
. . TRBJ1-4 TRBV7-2 CASSLSMIGKLFF TGTGCCAGCAGCTTATCTATGATTGGAAAACTGTTTTTT
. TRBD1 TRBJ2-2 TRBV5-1 CASSPAPRGQGRLVSGELFF TGCGCCAGCAGCCCTGCCCCTCGTGGACAGGGGAGATTAGTAAGCGGGGAGCTGTTTTTT
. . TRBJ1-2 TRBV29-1 CSALVVVGADGYTF TGCAGCGCACTAGTCGTAGTAGGGGCCGATGGCTACACCTTC
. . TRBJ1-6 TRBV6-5 CASSPGRASPLHF TGTGCCAGCAGCCCCGGGCGAGCTTCACCCCTCCACTTT
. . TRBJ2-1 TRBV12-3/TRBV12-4 CASSWGYNEQFF TGTGCCAGCAGTTGGGGATACAATGAGCAGTTCTTC
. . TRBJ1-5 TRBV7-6 CASTLRGEGQPQHF TGTGCCAGCACCTTGAGAGGGGAGGGTCAGCCCCAGCATTTT
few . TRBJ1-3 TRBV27 CASSLGATGNTIYF TGTGCCAGCAGTTTAGGGGCGACGGGAAACACCATATATTTT
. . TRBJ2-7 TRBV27 CASSLGGPTYEQYF TGTGCCAGCAGTTTAGGCGGTCCAACCTACGAGCAGTACTTC
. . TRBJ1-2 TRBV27 CASSPLLQSVIGYTF TGTGCCAGCAGTCCCCTACTGCAGTCGGTTATTGGCTACACCTTC
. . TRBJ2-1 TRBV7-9 CASSLRSDGPYNEQFF TGTGCCAGCAGCCTTCGTTCGGACGGGCCCTACAATGAGCAGTTCTTC
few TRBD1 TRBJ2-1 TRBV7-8 CASSRRPGQSKNEQFF TGTGCCAGCAGCCGCCGGCCGGGACAGAGTAAAAATGAGCAGTTCTTC
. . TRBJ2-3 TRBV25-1 CASRRGSTDTQYF TGTGCCAGCAGGAGGGGGAGCACAGATACGCAGTATTTT
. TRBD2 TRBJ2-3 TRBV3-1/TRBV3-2 CASSARTSGGRNVLQDTQYF TGTGCCAGCAGCGCCCGGACTAGCGGGGGTCGAAATGTCCTTCAAGATACGCAGTATTTT
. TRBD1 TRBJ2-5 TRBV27 CASSTLTGEFETQYF TGTGCCAGCAGTACCCTGACAGGGGAGTTTGAGACCCAGTACTTC
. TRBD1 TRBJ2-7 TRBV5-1 CASSHRDRVYEQYF TGCGCCAGCAGCCACCGGGACAGGGTGTACGAGCAGTACTTC
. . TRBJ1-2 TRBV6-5 CASLRTSFSNYGYTF TGTGCCAGCTTAAGGACATCGTTTTCTAACTATGGCTACACCTTC
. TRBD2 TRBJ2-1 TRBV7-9 CASSLGREYNEQFF TGTGCCAGCAGCTTAGGGCGGGAGTACAATGAGCAGTTCTTC
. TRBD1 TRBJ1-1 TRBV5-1 CASSPGQGDLNTEAFF TGCGCCAGCAGTCCGGGACAGGGTGATTTGAACACTGAAGCTTTCTTT
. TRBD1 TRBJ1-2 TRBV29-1 CSAGTDYGYTF TGCAGCGCAGGGACAGACTATGGCTACACCTTC
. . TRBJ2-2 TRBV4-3 CASSQDRGSWTGELFF TGCGCCAGCAGCCAAGACAGGGGCAGTTGGACCGGGGAGCTGTTTTTT
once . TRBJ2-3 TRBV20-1 CSERVADTQYF TGCAGTGAGAGAGTAGCAGATACGCAGTATTTT
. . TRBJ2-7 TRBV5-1 CASSSSLGLREGGQYF TGCGCCAGCAGCTCCTCCCTGGGACTGCGAGAGGGGGGGCAGTACTTC
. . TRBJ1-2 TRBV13 CASSLWKGLKNGYTF TGTGCCAGCAGCTTATGGAAAGGGTTGAAGAATGGCTACACCTTC
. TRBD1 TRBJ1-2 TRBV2 CASSGRQGDPYGYTF TGTGCCAGCAGTGGCAGACAGGGGGACCCTTATGGCTACACCTTC
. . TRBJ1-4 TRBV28 CASSRRDRWGEKLFF TGTGCCAGCAGTCGGCGAGACAGGTGGGGTGAAAAACTGTTTTTT
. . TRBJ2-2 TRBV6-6 CASSHRQISPGELFF TGTGCCAGCAGCCACCGCCAGATTAGCCCCGGGGAGCTGTTTTTT
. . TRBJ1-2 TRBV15 CATSRSTRDGGYTF TGTGCCACCAGCAGGTCAACGAGGGACGGTGGCTACACCTTC
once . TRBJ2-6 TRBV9 CASSIRQEPSFGANVLTF TGTGCCAGCAGCATCCGACAGGAACCCTCTTTTGGGGCCAACGTCCTGACTTTC
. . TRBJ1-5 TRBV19 CASRKQGSNQPQHF TGTGCCAGTAGAAAACAGGGATCCAATCAGCCCCAGCATTTT
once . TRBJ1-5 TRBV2 CASSERWWLGNQPQHF TGTGCCAGCAGTGAAAGGTGGTGGTTGGGAAATCAGCCCCAGCATTTT
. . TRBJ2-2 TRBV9 CASSVTGAGELFF TGTGCCAGCAGCGTGACAGGTGCCGGGGAGCTGTTTTTT
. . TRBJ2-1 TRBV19 CASRATAYNEQFF TGTGCCAGTAGGGCGACAGCTTACAATGAGCAGTTCTTC
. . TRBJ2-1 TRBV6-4 CASSPLGPFF TGTGCCAGCAGTCCTCTAGGTCCGTTCTTC
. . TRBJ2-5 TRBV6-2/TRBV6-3 CASSPSTYSTKMGETQYF TGTGCCAGCAGCCCGAGCACCTATAGCACAAAAATGGGAGAGACCCAGTACTTC